Described below is a single TCR beta chain sequence and its context. The data are from a study of early T cells in non-severe SARS-CoV-2 infection. TCRdb fed the 5' RACE reads into MiXCR, producing one record per CDR3 protein. The sample lists tens of thousands of distinct CDR3 sequences; 9% to 15% were seen once. This CDR3 comprises 16 residues. The ends lost 0 bases at V and 6 bases at J; junction bases unmatched: 9. Germline V CDR1 and CDR2: SGHRS, YFSETQ. What was sequenced was whole blood. The TCR originated in an adult who was a healthcare worker with PCR-confirmed SARS-CoV-2 infection or an uninfected control (not recorded which). The chain combines TRBV5-1 with TRBJ2-1; TRBD2 matches at 7 bases. Here the CDR3 DNA reads TGCGCCAGCAGCTTGGACCCGGGGGGTCTCGGCAATGAGCAGTTCTTC. Translation gives CASSLDPGGLGNEQFF.